These T cell receptor beta chains were read from a single sample in a study of cytotoxic CD8 clonotypes in ibrutinib-treated CLL. The repertoire was sequenced with immunoSEQ multiplex PCR; TCRdb's copy has only in-frame clones and lacks some. The table shows 330,000 or so clones, with roughly 67% occurring only once. The sample was PBMCs, taken after 36 months of ibrutinib treatment. These receptor sequences come from a human donor with chronic lymphocytic leukemia. Both conserved end residues are part of each CDR3. D genes are given only for firm matches. The size entry is marked missing in some rows and otherwise reads once, few, many or a size class.

>TRBV25-1|TRBJ2-7|NA|NA
CASSEIGTYEQYF
TGTGCCAGCAGTGAAATAGGGACCTACGAGCAGTACTTC
>TRBV20-1|TRBJ2-7|once|NA
CSANRGEQYF
TGCAGTGCTAACCGGGGAGAGCAGTACTTC
>TRBV29-1|TRBJ2-2|NA|TRBD2
CSAEGLAGAGELFF
TGCAGCGCCGAGGGACTAGCGGGAGCGGGGGAGCTGTTTTTT
>TRBV19|TRBJ1-3|NA|TRBD1
CASSTGGTGNTIYF
TGTGCCAGTAGCACAGGGGGCACTGGAAACACCATATATTTT
>TRBV4-3|TRBJ2-6|NA|NA
CASSHLRGRTLGANVLTF
TGCGCCAGCAGCCACCTACGGGGGCGAACCCTCGGGGCCAACGTCCTGACTTTC
>TRBV27|TRBJ2-7|few|NA
CASSLGRSSRLEQYF
TGTGCCAGCAGTTTAGGACGGTCTTCTCGGCTCGAGCAGTACTTC
>TRBV6-6|TRBJ2-7|NA|NA
CASTSAPSHEQYF
TGTGCCAGCACTAGTGCCCCCTCCCACGAGCAGTACTTC
>TRBV5-1|TRBJ2-3|once|NA
CASSYTASDTQYF
TGCGCCAGCAGCTACACAGCGTCAGATACGCAGTATTTT
>TRBV5-1|TRBJ2-3|NA|TRBD2
CASSLSGTWSTDTQYF
TGCGCCAGCAGCTTGAGCGGGACTTGGAGCACAGATACGCAGTATTTT
>TRBV19|TRBJ2-3|NA|TRBD1
CASRQGLRPDTQYF
TGTGCCAGTCGACAGGGGTTGCGACCAGATACGCAGTATTTT
>TRBV5-6|TRBJ2-7|NA|NA
CASSLLVGTYEQYF
TGTGCCAGCAGCTTATTGGTCGGTACCTACGAGCAGTACTTC
>TRBV5-4|TRBJ2-1|NA|TRBD2
CASSLVFLTSGSVGEQFF
TGTGCCAGCAGCTTGGTTTTTTTGACTAGCGGGAGTGTGGGTGAGCAGTTCTTC
>TRBV6-5|TRBJ2-1|NA|NA
CASSVWGTSYNEQFF
TGTGCCAGCAGTGTCTGGGGAACGTCCTACAATGAGCAGTTCTTC
>TRBV6-5|TRBJ1-1|NA|NA
CASSYRFGGNTEAFF
TGTGCCAGCAGTTATCGCTTTGGGGGGAACACTGAAGCTTTCTTT
>TRBV18|TRBJ1-1|NA|NA
CASSPRGREWTEAFF
TGTGCCAGCTCACCACGAGGGAGGGAGTGGACTGAAGCTTTCTTT
>TRBV18|TRBJ2-6|NA|TRBD1
CASSPAAGGSSGANVLTF
TGTGCCAGCTCACCAGCGGCAGGGGGCAGCTCTGGGGCCAACGTCCTGACTTTC
>TRBV29-1|TRBJ2-1|NA|TRBD2
CSVDWGLAGHNEQFF
TGCAGCGTTGATTGGGGACTAGCGGGCCACAATGAGCAGTTCTTC
>TRBV29-1|TRBJ1-2|few|NA
CSVEGGYTF
TGCAGCGTTGAGGGCGGCTACACCTTC
>TRBV4-1|TRBJ1-2|once|TRBD1
CASSQAQGARGNYGYTF
TGCGCCAGCAGCCAAGCGCAGGGGGCAAGAGGGAACTATGGCTACACCTTC
>TRBV9|TRBJ2-3|few|NA
CASSARFGTSVRYF
TGTGCCAGCAGCGCAAGGTTCGGGACCTCAGTCCGGTATTTT
>TRBV7-2|TRBJ2-7|once|NA
CASSLAQGTYEQYF
TGTGCCAGCAGCTTAGCGCAGGGTACCTACGAGCAGTACTTC
>TRBV6-1|TRBJ2-7|few|TRBD1
CASSPDRGSTYEQYF
TGTGCCAGCAGCCCAGACAGGGGAAGTACCTACGAGCAGTACTTC
>TRBV2|TRBJ2-3|NA|NA
CASSLTDTDTQYF
TGTGCCAGCAGTCTGACAGACACAGATACGCAGTATTTT
>TRBV7-8|TRBJ1-5|NA|TRBD1
CASSPNRGQQPQHF
TGTGCCAGCAGCCCAAACAGGGGGCAACAGCCCCAGCATTTT
>TRBV2|TRBJ2-3|NA|NA
CASRRVYSSTDTQYF
TGTGCCAGCAGGCGCGTCTACTCTAGCACAGATACGCAGTATTTT
>TRBV6-5|TRBJ2-2|NA|NA
CASGPDYSTGELFF
TGTGCCAGCGGTCCGGACTATTCCACCGGGGAGCTGTTTTTT
>TRBV11-3|TRBJ2-1|NA|TRBD1
CASSLPHRGPNEQFF
TGTGCCAGCAGCCTACCCCACAGGGGGCCCAATGAGCAGTTCTTC
>TRBV7-6|TRBJ1-3|NA|NA
CASSAPSPGNTIYF
TGTGCCAGCAGCGCCCCGTCTCCGGGAAACACCATATATTTT
>TRBV29-1|TRBJ2-5|NA|TRBD2
CSVGPSGGGETQYF
TGCAGCGTTGGACCCAGCGGGGGCGGAGAGACCCAGTACTTC
>TRBV14|TRBJ2-2|NA|NA
CASSQQMTAPGNTGELFF
TGTGCCAGCAGCCAACAAATGACAGCACCGGGAAACACCGGGGAGCTGTTTTTT
>TRBV2|TRBJ2-7|NA|NA
CASSAGQGALYEQYF
TGTGCCAGCAGTGCCGGTCAAGGGGCCCTCTACGAGCAGTACTTC
>TRBV9|TRBJ2-1|NA|NA
CASSGRMGSSYNEQFF
TGTGCCAGCAGCGGGCGCATGGGGAGCTCCTACAATGAGCAGTTCTTC
>TRBV19|TRBJ1-3|NA|TRBD1
CASGEGTVLSGNTIYF
TGTGCCAGTGGGGAGGGGACAGTCCTCTCTGGAAACACCATATATTTT
>TRBV28|TRBJ2-7|NA|NA
CASSLSYRGNEQYF
TGTGCCAGCAGTCTGTCGTACAGAGGCAACGAGCAGTACTTC
>TRBV4-3|TRBJ1-1|few|NA
CASSQDMGGGRTEAFF
TGCGCCAGCAGCCAAGATATGGGCGGGGGAAGGACTGAAGCTTTCTTT
>TRBV4-3|TRBJ2-1|NA|NA
CASSRRKMAVNEQFF
TGCGCCAGCAGCCGGCGCAAGATGGCGGTCAATGAGCAGTTCTTC
>TRBV15|TRBJ1-6|few|NA
CATSRSLRDGNSPLHF
TGTGCCACCAGCAGGAGCTTAAGGGACGGCAATTCACCCCTCCACTTT
>TRBV6-1|TRBJ1-2|few|TRBD1
CASRPGQGPDYGYTF
TGTGCCAGCAGACCGGGACAGGGTCCAGACTATGGCTACACCTTC
>TRBV19|TRBJ2-3|NA|NA
CATRGQFSTDTQYF
TGTGCCACCCGAGGACAGTTTAGCACAGATACGCAGTATTTT
>TRBV7-2|TRBJ1-1|NA|TRBD1
CASSLDRDSHLLRVGEAFF
TGTGCCAGCAGCTTAGATCGGGACAGCCACTTGTTGCGAGTAGGTGAAGCTTTCTTT
>TRBV5-1|TRBJ2-7|NA|TRBD1
CASSDRTGMDEQYF
TGCGCCAGCAGCGATCGGACAGGGATGGACGAGCAGTACTTC
>TRBV14|TRBJ2-6|many|NA
CASSRRGASGANVLTF
TGTGCCAGCAGCCGCCGGGGGGCCTCTGGGGCCAACGTCCTGACTTTC
>TRBV7-9|TRBJ1-5|NA|TRBD1
CASSLAVGQGGNQPQHF
TGTGCCAGCAGCTTAGCCGTGGGACAGGGGGGAAATCAGCCCCAGCATTTT
>TRBV12-5|TRBJ2-7|NA|TRBD2
CASGLRSPREVEQYF
TGTGCTAGTGGTTTGAGGAGTCCTCGGGAGGTCGAGCAGTACTTC
>TRBV5-4|TRBJ2-7|NA|TRBD2
CASSLGSGSGRISYEQYF
TGTGCCAGCAGCTTGGGGTCCGGTAGCGGGAGGATCTCCTACGAGCAGTACTTC
>TRBV28|TRBJ1-2|NA|NA
CASSLQQALEINYGYTF
TGTGCCAGCAGTTTGCAACAGGCCTTAGAGATTAACTATGGCTACACCTTC
>TRBV7-2|TRBJ1-5|few|TRBD1
CASSFQQGPSQPQHF
TGTGCCAGCAGCTTCCAACAGGGGCCGAGTCAGCCCCAGCATTTT
>TRBV4-1|TRBJ2-7|few|NA
CASGNTTYEQYF
TGCGCCAGCGGTAACACGACCTACGAGCAGTACTTC